A single T cell receptor (beta chain) is shown here with its context. The source of the sample is a study of shared clonotypes between healthy human individuals. Generated by immunoSEQ multiplex PCR, the TCRdb table keeps only in-frame clones and is missing some. The sample holds 2 million to 2.5 million clones, nearly 97% seen once. Between the trimmed V and J ends, which lost 0 bases and 2 bases, there was a span of 9 bases. Germline V gene sequence: CDR1 SGDLS, CDR2 YYNGEE. The length of the CDR3 is 15 residues. The genes are TRBV9 and TRBJ2-1; TRBD2 might be the D (6 bases). Material for sequencing was naive CD4+ T cells sorted from blood. As to subset: CD45RA+ positively selected. The clonotype originates from a young man in good health. The CDR3 coding sequence is TGTGCCAGCAGCGTAGTGGAGGGTACCTACAATGAGCAGTTCTTC. It translates to CASSVVEGTYNEQFF.